What follows are 10 T cell receptor beta chains derived from one specimen sequenced in a study of cytomegalovirus exposure and HLA in healthy donors. In the PCR, 60 Vbeta and 13 Jbeta primers were used. Data came from immunoSEQ multiplex PCR; TCRdb stores just in-frame clones and leaves some out. Of around 200,000 clones listed, roughly 85% are singletons. Sequenced input: PBMCs. Receptors originate from a man aged 18 to 35 in good health and CMV-seronegative.

In its sample, this clone was seen once. The CDR3, as DNA: TGTGCCAGCAGTTCCCAGGGCTGCGAGCAGTACTTC. This translates into CASSSQGCEQYF. The chain is built from TRBV27 and TRBJ2-7, with a weak D call TRBD1 (5 bases). The CDR3 consists of 12 residues. Trimming removed 4 bases from V and 6 bases from J, with 10 bases in between. CDR1 MNHEY and CDR2 SMNVEV come from the germline V gene (reference sequence).

About this clone: One end of the junction is discordant with germline, which a read error may explain. V gene TRBV2 combines with J gene TRBJ2-7, with D possibly matching TRBD1 (6 bases). The CDR3 contains 14 residues. Germline lookup yields CDR1 SNHLY and CDR2 FYNNEI. The CDR3 bases are TGTACCAGCAGTGAGACAGGACTCTCCTACGAGCAGTACTTC. It encodes CTSSETGLSYEQYF.

The chain uses TRBV6-6 and TRBJ1-4; TRBD1 matches at 8 bases. This CDR3 has 14 amino acids. Germline CDR1 is MNHNY and CDR2 is SVGAGI (reference sequence). J gave up 7 bases and V 6 bases, and 7 bases lay outside the gene matches. The chain's CDR3 is CASRNPGTGEKLFF. CDR3 in DNA: TGTGCCAGCAGAAACCCCGGGACAGGTGAAAAACTGTTTTTT.

V usage is TRBV30 and J usage is TRBJ2-3; 7 nucleotides agree with TRBD1. Germline CDR1 is GTSNPN and CDR2 is SVGIG (reference sequence). CDR3 length: 13 residues. V shed 7 bases and J 0 bases; nucleotides not matched to a gene: 4. The CDR3 spells CAFDRVSTDTQYF. The DNA for the CDR3 is TGTGCCTTTGACAGGGTCAGCACAGATACGCAGTATTTT.

The chain is built from TRBV7-2 and TRBJ2-7; TRBD2 matches at 8 bases. This CDR3 comprises 15 residues. Trimming cost V 8 bases and J 6 bases; bases outside gene matches: 15. CDR1 SGHTA and CDR2 FQGNSA come from the germline V gene. The CDR3 region is CASGPGGLVAGEQYF. Here the CDR3 DNA reads TGTGCCAGCGGTCCGGGGGGGTTGGTAGCGGGCGAGCAGTACTTC.

The chain combines TRBV7-9 with TRBJ1-6; the D gene is possibly TRBD1 (5 bases). The CDR3 totals 19 residues. CDR1 is SEHNR and CDR2 is FQNEAQ in the germline V gene (reference sequence). V lost 5 bases and J lost 1, with 21 bases in between. This chain's CDR3 is CASSRHPPGGVSYNSPLHF. CDR3 sequence (DNA): TGTGCCAGCAGCCGCCACCCTCCGGGGGGAGTTTCCTATAATTCACCCCTCCACTTT.

As concerns this clone: A junction end diverges from the germline sequence, so it may reflect a read error. V gene TRBV11-3 combines with J gene TRBJ2-2; 8 nucleotides line up with TRBD1. CDR1 and CDR2 (germline): SGHNT, YENEEA. The CDR3 sequence is 17 residues long. The CDR3 DNA is TGTGCCAGCGGCTTGGGATGGACAGGGAACGACACCGGGGAGCTGTTTTTT. Its translation: CASGLGWTGNDTGELFF.

With respect to this clone: A junction boundary mismatches the germline segment, possibly from a read error. The V and J genes are TRBV7-7 and TRBJ2-5; 7 bases match TRBD2. Germline V CDR1 and CDR2: SSHAT, FNYEAQ (reference sequence). The CDR3 runs 13 residues. The CDR3, as DNA: TGTGCTAGCAGCTTCAGGCGGGAGGAGACCCAGTACTTC. Its translation is CASSFRREETQYF.

The CDR3 region is CASRPGLAPNRNEQFF. Here the CDR3 DNA reads TGTGCCAGCAGACCGGGACTAGCGCCGAACCGGAATGAGCAGTTCTTC. This chain links TRBV7-9 with TRBJ2-1; TRBD2 agrees at 10 bases. CDR3 size: 16 residues. Germline V gene lookup returns CDR1 SEHNR and CDR2 FQNEAQ (reference sequence). The V and J ends lost 6 bases and 7 bases, in that order; junction bases with no gene match: 12. Full variable domain (outside the CDR3, taken from reference TRBV7-9 and TRBJ2-1): DTGVSQNPRHKITKRGQNVTFRCDPISEHNRLYWYRQTLGQGPEFLTYFQNEAQLEKSRLLSDRFSAERPKGSFSTLEIQRTEQGDSAMYLCASRPGLAPNRNEQFFGPGTRLTVL.

In its sample, this clone was seen once. This sequence joins TRBV7-3 and TRBJ2-5, with unresolved D. V was clipped by 1 base and J by 2 bases, with 5 bases between them. The CDR3 is made up of 13 amino acids. Germline assignment: CDR1 SGHTA and CDR2 FQGTGA. CDR3 sequence: CASSLNRQETQYF. CDR3 nucleotide sequence: TGTGCCAGCAGCTTAAACAGACAAGAGACCCAGTACTTC. Based on the CDR3 plus reference TRBV7-3 and TRBJ2-5, the full variable domain is GAGVSQTPSNKVTEKGKYVELRCDPISGHTALYWYRQSLGQGPEFLIYFQGTGAADDSGLPNDRFFAVRPEGSVSTLKIQRTERGDSAVYLCASSLNRQETQYFGPGTRLLVL.